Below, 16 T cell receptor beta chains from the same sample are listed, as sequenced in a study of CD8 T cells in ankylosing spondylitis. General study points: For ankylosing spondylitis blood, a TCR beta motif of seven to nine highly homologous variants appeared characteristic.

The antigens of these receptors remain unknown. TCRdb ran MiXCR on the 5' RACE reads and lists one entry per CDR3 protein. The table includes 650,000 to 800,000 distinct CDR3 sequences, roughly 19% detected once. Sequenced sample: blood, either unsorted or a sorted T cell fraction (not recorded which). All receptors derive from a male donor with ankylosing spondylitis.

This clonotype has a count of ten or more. The chain's CDR3 is CASSLGATGVYEQYF. CDR3 coding DNA: TGCGCCAGCAGCTTGGGGGCCACAGGGGTCTACGAGCAGTACTTC. The genes are TRBV5-1 and TRBJ2-7; TRBD1 matches 7 bases. Trimming took 0 bases from V and 3 from J; bases not matched to a gene: 6. The CDR3 runs 15 residues. Per the germline V gene, CDR1 is SGHRS and CDR2 is YFSETQ.

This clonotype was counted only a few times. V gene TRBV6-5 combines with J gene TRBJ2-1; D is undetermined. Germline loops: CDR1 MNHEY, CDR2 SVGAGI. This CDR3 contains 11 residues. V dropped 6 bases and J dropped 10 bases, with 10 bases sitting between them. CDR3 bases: TGTGCCAGCAGCCCTGGAGTAGAGCAGTTCTTC. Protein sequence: CASSPGVEQFF.

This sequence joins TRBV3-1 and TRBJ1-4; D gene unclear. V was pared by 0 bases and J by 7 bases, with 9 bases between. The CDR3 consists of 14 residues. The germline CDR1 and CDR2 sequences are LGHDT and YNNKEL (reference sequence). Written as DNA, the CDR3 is TGTGCCAGCAGCCAAGAAGGAGCCGGTGAAAAACTGTTTTTT. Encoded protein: CASSQEGAGEKLFF.

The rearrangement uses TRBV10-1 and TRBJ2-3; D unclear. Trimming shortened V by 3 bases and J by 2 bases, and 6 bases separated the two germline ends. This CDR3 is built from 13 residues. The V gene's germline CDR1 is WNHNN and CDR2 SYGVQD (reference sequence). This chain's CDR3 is CASSDQTTDTQYF. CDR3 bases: TGCGCCAGCAGTGATCAGACCACAGATACGCAGTATTTT.

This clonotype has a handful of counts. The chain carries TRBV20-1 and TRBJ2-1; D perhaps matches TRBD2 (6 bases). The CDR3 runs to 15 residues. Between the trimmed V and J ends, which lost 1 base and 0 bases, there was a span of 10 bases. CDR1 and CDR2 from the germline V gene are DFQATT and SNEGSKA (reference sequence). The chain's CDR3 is CSARVRDSSYNEQFF. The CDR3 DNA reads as TGCAGTGCTAGAGTCCGGGACTCCTCCTACAATGAGCAGTTCTTC.

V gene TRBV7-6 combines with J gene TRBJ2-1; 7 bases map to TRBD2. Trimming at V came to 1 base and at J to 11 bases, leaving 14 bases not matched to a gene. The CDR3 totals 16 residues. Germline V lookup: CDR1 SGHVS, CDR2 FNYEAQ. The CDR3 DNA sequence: TGTGCCAGCAGCTTAGAATTAGGACTAGTGAATGGGAAGCAGTTCTTC. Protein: CASSLELGLVNGKQFF.

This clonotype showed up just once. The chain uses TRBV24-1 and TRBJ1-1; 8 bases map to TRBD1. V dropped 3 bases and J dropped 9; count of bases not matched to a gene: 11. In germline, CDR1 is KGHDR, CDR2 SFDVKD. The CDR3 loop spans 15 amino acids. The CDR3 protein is CATSDPTGTGEQAFF. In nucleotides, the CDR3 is TGTGCCACCAGTGATCCTACCGGGACAGGTGAACAAGCTTTCTTT.

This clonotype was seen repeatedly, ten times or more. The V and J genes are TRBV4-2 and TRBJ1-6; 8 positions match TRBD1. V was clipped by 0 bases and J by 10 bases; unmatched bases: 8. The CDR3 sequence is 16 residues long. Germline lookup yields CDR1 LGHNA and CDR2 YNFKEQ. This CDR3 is CASSQDIGTGGSPLHF. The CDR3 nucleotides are TGTGCCAGCAGCCAAGATATCGGTACAGGGGGGTCACCCCTCCACTTT.

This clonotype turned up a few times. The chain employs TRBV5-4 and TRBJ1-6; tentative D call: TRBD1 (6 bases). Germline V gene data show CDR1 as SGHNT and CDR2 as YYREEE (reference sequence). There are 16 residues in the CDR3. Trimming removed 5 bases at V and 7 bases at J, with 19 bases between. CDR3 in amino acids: CASSYEPGQANSPLHF. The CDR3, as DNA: TGTGCCAGCAGTTATGAACCGGGACAAGCAAATTCACCCCTCCACTTT. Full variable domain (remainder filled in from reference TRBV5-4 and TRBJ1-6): ETGVTQSPTHLIKTRGQQVTLRCSSQSGHNTVSWYQQALGQGPQFIFQYYREEENGRGNFPPRFSGLQFPNYSSELNVNALELDDSALYLCASSYEPGQANSPLHFGNGTRLTVT.

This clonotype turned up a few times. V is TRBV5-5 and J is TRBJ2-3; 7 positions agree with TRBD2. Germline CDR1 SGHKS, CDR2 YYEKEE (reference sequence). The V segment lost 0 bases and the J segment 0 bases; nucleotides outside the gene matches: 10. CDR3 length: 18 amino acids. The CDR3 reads CASSLVYGAGTSTDTQYF. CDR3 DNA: TGTGCCAGCAGCTTGGTGTACGGAGCGGGGACTAGCACAGATACGCAGTATTTT.

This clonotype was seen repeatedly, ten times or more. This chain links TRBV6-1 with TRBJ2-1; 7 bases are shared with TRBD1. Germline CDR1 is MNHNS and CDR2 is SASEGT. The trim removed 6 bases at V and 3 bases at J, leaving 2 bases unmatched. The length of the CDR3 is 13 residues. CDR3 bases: TGTGCCAGCAGCAGGGACAGCTACAATGAGCAGTTCTTC. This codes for CASSRDSYNEQFF.

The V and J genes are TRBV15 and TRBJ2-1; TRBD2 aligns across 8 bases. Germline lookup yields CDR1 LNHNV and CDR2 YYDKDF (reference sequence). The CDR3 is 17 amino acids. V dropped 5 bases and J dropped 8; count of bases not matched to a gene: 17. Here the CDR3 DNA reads TGTGCCACCAGCGGATGGGGGGCTAGCGGGCATGGGGATGAGCAGTTCTTC. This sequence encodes CATSGWGASGHGDEQFF.

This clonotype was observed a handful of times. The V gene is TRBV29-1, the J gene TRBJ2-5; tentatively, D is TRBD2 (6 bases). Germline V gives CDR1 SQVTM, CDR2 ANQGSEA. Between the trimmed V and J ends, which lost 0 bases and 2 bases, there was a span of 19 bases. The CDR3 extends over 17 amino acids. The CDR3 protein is CSVEDLGDWWRQETQYF. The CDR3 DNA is TGCAGCGTTGAAGATCTGGGGGACTGGTGGCGTCAAGAGACCCAGTACTTC.

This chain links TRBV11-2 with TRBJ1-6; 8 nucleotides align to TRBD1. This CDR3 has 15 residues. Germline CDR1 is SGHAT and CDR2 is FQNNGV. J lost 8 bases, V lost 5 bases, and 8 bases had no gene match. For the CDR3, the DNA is TGTGCCAGCAGCCCCCTGGACAGGGCTCATTCACCCCTCCACTTT. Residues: CASSPLDRAHSPLHF.

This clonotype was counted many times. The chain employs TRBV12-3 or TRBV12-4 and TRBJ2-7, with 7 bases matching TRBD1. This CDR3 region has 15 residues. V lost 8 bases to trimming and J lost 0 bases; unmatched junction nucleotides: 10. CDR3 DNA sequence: TGTGCCAGCGCTCCCACAGGGGAAGCCTCCTACGAGCAGTACTTC. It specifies CASAPTGEASYEQYF.

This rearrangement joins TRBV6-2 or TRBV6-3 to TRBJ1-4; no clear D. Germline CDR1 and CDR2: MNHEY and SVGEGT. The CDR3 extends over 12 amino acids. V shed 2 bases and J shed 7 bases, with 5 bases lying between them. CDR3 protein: CASSYRSEKLFF. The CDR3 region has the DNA TGTGCCAGCAGTTACAGAAGTGAAAAACTGTTTTTT.